This T cell receptor beta chain was recovered during a study of T cell changes during pregnancy in multiple sclerosis. Libraries were prepared by immunoSEQ multiplex PCR; TCRdb keeps only in-frame clonotypes and omits some of them. The table shows tens of thousands of clones, with approximately 90% occurring only once. This CDR3 is built from 14 residues. With V trimmed by 6 bases and J by 2 bases, 4 bases remained unmatched. Germline V gene sequence: CDR1 LNHDA, CDR2 SQIVND (reference sequence). The rearrangement uses TRBV19 and TRBJ1-5; TRBD1 agrees at 7 bases. The source is a female donor in good health, enrolled as a control in a pregnancy study. Sequencing was performed on peripheral blood, taken in the first trimester of pregnancy. The CDR3 sequence: CASSRGTGNQPQHF. In DNA, the CDR3 is TGTGCCAGTAGCCGTGGGACAGGCAATCAGCCCCAGCATTTT.